The entry below gives a single TCR beta chain sequence along with its context. This entry comes from a study of T cell changes during pregnancy in multiple sclerosis. Using immunoSEQ multiplex PCR, the repertoire was profiled, and TCRdb retains in-frame clones only, with some absent. Among 50,000 to 75,000 clones listed, 91% were seen once. The germline V gene has CDR1 KGHSY and CDR2 FQNENV. Unmatched junction bases numbered 3, after V lost 0 bases and J lost 4 bases. This CDR3 spans 15 amino acids. This rearrangement joins TRBV16 to TRBJ1-3, with 7 bases matching TRBD1. The clonotype originates from a female donor in good health, enrolled as a control in a pregnancy study. The material was peripheral blood, obtained after pregnancy. The CDR3 loop is CASSQSRGQGNTIYF. CDR3 coding DNA: TGTGCCAGCAGCCAATCGAGGGGGCAAGGAAACACCATATATTTT. Using reference TRBV16 and TRBJ1-3 for the parts outside the CDR3, the full variable domain is GEEVAQTPKHLVRGEGQKAKLYCAPIKGHSYVFWYQQVLKNEFKFLISFQNENVFDETGMPKERFSAKCLPNSPCSLEIQATKLEDSAVYFCASSQSRGQGNTIYFGEGSWLTVV.